These 2 T cell receptor beta chains share one sample of origin, sequenced in a study of blood T cell repertoires in COVID-19. Assay used: immunoSEQ multiplex PCR; TCRdb lists only in-frame clones, some missing. The sample contains under 450,000 clones, roughly 92% of which appear only once. Input material: PBMCs or T cells enriched from blood (not recorded which). The receptors stem from a woman aged 40 to 49 who had been exposed to COVID-19.

The chain combines TRBV5-1 with TRBJ2-7, with 10 bases matching TRBD1. CDR3 length equals 16 residues. J lost 5 bases, V lost 4 bases, and 12 bases had no gene match. Germline V lookup: CDR1 SGHRS, CDR2 YFSETQ. The CDR3 is CASSNARTGGRDEQYF. The CDR3 DNA reads TGCGCCAGCAGCAACGCTCGGACAGGGGGTCGGGACGAGCAGTACTTC.

The V and J genes are TRBV2 and TRBJ2-1, with D possibly being TRBD2 (6 bases). With 6 bases removed from V and 7 bases from J, the gap between germline ends came to 19 bases. The CDR3 covers 15 residues. The germline CDR1 and CDR2 sequences are SNHLY and FYNNEI. CDR3 in amino acids: CASRLSREFGNEQFF. CDR3 bases: TGTGCCAGCAGGTTAAGCCGGGAGTTCGGGAATGAGCAGTTCTTC.